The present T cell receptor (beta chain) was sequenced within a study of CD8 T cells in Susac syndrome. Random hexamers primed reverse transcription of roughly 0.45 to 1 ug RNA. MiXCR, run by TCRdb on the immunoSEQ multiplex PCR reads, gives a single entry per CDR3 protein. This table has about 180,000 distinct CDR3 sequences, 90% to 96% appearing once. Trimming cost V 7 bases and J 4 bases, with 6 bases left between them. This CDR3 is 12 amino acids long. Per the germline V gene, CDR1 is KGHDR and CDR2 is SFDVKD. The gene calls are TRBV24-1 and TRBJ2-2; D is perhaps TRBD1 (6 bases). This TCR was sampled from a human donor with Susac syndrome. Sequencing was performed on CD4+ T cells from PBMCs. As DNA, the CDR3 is TGTGCCACCAGAGGGGGCACCGGGGAGCTGTTTTTT. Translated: CATRGGTGELFF.